The rows below give T cell receptor beta chains drawn from one sample of a study of T cells after yellow fever vaccination. TCRdb re-called the 5' RACE reads with MiXCR, one entry per CDR3 protein. The profile shows 150,000 to 200,000 distinct CDR3 sequences, less than 9% of them singletons. Sequenced here: CD4+ T cells sorted from PBMCs, sampled 5 days after the first yellow fever vaccination. The receptors here all came from a man younger than 35 who received the YFV17D yellow fever vaccine. CDR3s include the opening cysteine and the closing phenylalanine or tryptophan. D genes are given only for firm matches. Size is stated for part of the rows, as once, few or many counts, or as a class when the clone is expanded.

v_call	j_call	d_call	clone_size	cdr3_aa	cdr3_nt
TRBV12-5	TRBJ2-7	TRBD2	few	CASGLVLGGGPYEQYF	TGTGCTAGTGGTTTGGTACTCGGCGGGGGGCCCTACGAGCAGTACTTC
TRBV5-1	TRBJ1-4	.	many	CASSFRQGFEKLFF	TGCGCCAGCAGCTTTAGGCAGGGATTTGAAAAACTGTTTTTT
TRBV7-9	TRBJ1-4	.	many	CASSLDPRAIKLFF	TGTGCCAGCAGCTTAGATCCAAGGGCCATAAAACTGTTTTTT
TRBV4-3	TRBJ2-3	TRBD1	many	CASRPQGATDTQYF	TGCGCCAGCCGCCCCCAGGGGGCCACAGATACGCAGTATTTT
TRBV5-1	TRBJ2-5	TRBD1	.	CASRTGTGAPGGTQYF	TGCGCCAGCAGGACCGGGACAGGGGCCCCCGGAGGGACCCAGTACTTC
TRBV5-1	TRBJ2-3	.	.	CASQSGGDTQYF	TGCGCCAGCCAGTCCGGCGGCGATACGCAGTATTTT
TRBV5-1	TRBJ2-6	TRBD1	many	CASRTGGSGANVLTF	TGCGCCAGCAGGACAGGGGGCAGTGGGGCCAACGTCCTGACTTTC
TRBV6-2/TRBV6-3	TRBJ2-7	.	many	CASLPGGPSSYEQYF	TGTGCCAGCCTTCCCGGGGGGCCGAGCTCCTACGAGCAGTACTTC
TRBV29-1	TRBJ2-2	.	many	CSVSRYTGELFF	TGCAGCGTTTCCCGATACACCGGGGAGCTGTTTTTT
TRBV3-1	TRBJ1-2	.	many	CASSRQGWGGYTF	TGTGCCAGCAGTCGTCAGGGGTGGGGAGGCTACACCTTC
TRBV7-3	TRBJ2-7	TRBD1	.	CASRGDRGRQASSSYEQYF	TGTGCCAGCAGGGGAGACAGGGGGCGCCAGGCTTCCAGCTCCTACGAGCAGTACTTC
TRBV12-3/TRBV12-4	TRBJ2-5	.	few	CASSLRGQPRETQYF	TGTGCCAGCAGTTTAAGAGGACAGCCTCGAGAGACCCAGTACTTC
TRBV7-2	TRBJ1-2	.	few	CASSLGRVYGYTF	TGTGCCAGCAGCTTAGGCAGGGTCTATGGCTACACCTTC
TRBV6-1	TRBJ2-3	.	.	CASRGIDQGFADTQYF	TGTGCCAGCAGGGGTATTGATCAGGGGTTTGCAGATACGCAGTATTTT
TRBV7-9	TRBJ1-1	.	.	CASSPNVQGTEAFF	TGTGCCAGCAGCCCTAACGTACAGGGAACTGAAGCTTTCTTT
TRBV13	TRBJ2-7	.	.	CASSSGESYEQYF	TGTGCCAGCAGCTCCGGGGAAAGCTACGAGCAGTACTTC
TRBV7-9	TRBJ2-3	.	many	CASSPGPVAQYF	TGTGCCAGCAGCCCTGGGCCTGTGGCGCAGTATTTT
TRBV15	TRBJ2-1	.	.	CATSADRPRTMVQFF	TGTGCCACCAGTGCTGACAGACCGCGGACAATGGTGCAGTTCTTC
TRBV5-6	TRBJ1-5	.	many	CASSLALGGSNQPQHF	TGTGCCAGCAGCTTGGCCCTAGGGGGAAGCAATCAGCCCCAGCATTTT
TRBV3-1	TRBJ2-1	TRBD1	many	CASSPGTAPDNEQFF	TGTGCCAGCAGCCCCGGGACAGCACCCGACAATGAGCAGTTCTTC
TRBV20-1	TRBJ1-2	.	.	CSASERTVGYTF	TGCAGTGCTAGTGAAAGGACAGTTGGCTACACCTTC
TRBV12-3/TRBV12-4	TRBJ1-1	.	few	CATYRDLLNTEAFF	TGTGCCACCTACAGGGACCTCCTGAACACTGAAGCTTTCTTT
TRBV20-1	TRBJ1-2	.	.	CSAPSMTVYGYTF	TGCAGTGCTCCGTCGATGACAGTCTATGGCTACACCTTC
TRBV6-2/TRBV6-3	TRBJ2-1	.	many	CASSRGRNEQFF	TGTGCCAGCAGCCGGGGTCGAAATGAGCAGTTCTTC
TRBV7-2	TRBJ1-1	.	few	CASSPGPLIMNTEAFF	TGTGCCAGCAGCCCGGGGCCACTCATTATGAACACTGAAGCTTTCTTT
TRBV4-3	TRBJ2-3	.	many	CASSQFGSDTQYF	TGCGCCAGCAGCCAATTTGGTTCGGATACGCAGTATTTT